The subject of this entry is one T cell receptor beta chain. Its antigen is not identified. The sample originates from a study of regulatory T cells in long-lasting Graves disease. Across the whole study: Over 5 years on antithyroid drugs plus positive TSH receptor antibodies marked Graves' disease as persistent. Points from the study as a whole: Because few samples were included, accuracy may have been lower.

In building TCR beta libraries, iRepertoire HTBI primers were used together with Arm-PCR of CDR3 regions. As originally analysed: Identified across the samples were approximately 60 TRBV segments and roughly 13 TRBJ segments. TCRdb passed the multiplex PCR reads through MiXCR, listing each CDR3 protein once. The V and J calls follow TCRdb's processing rather than the paper's. The sample includes approximately 350,000 distinct CDR3 sequences, more than 20% of them seen just once. Time point: persistent/refractory GD, antithyroid drugs over 5 years with positive TRAb. RNA from PBMCs was the source of the TCR library. Peripheral blood, at 7.5 to 9 milliliters, went into EDTA tubes. This material consisted of peripheral blood mononuclear cells (PBMCs), taken when the disease was refractory, from a patient treated with antithyroid drugs. The TCR originated in a woman aged 40 to 55 with Graves disease.

CDR3 DNA sequence: TGTGCCAGTAGTATGACAGTCGGAAACACCATATATTTT. Translation: CASSMTVGNTIYF. This chain joins TRBV19 and TRBJ1-3; possibly TRBD1 for D (5 bases). The CDR3 is 13 amino acids. Trimming removed 3 bases at V and 4 bases at J, with 7 bases between. Per germline, CDR1 LNHDA and CDR2 SQIVND (reference sequence).